The clone carrying this T cell receptor (beta chain) was counted ten times or more. Sequencing libraries for TCR beta were prepared with iRepertoire HTBI primers and Arm-PCR of CDR3 regions. TCRdb passed the multiplex PCR reads through MiXCR, listing each CDR3 protein once. The sample includes under 450,000 distinct CDR3 sequences, roughly 15% of them seen just once. This sample's time point: newly diagnosed GD, antithyroid drugs for less than 3 months. From PBMCs, RNA was extracted and then used to make the TCR library. This entry comes from a study of regulatory T cells in long-lasting Graves disease. The sample was also linked to a second study, of T cells in Graves' hyperthyroidism and ophthalmopathy.

The sequence was obtained from a woman aged 18-29 years with Graves disease. The source material was peripheral blood mononuclear cells (PBMCs), sampled at new diagnosis, from a patient treated with antithyroid drugs.

The CDR3 here is CASSPDRGVEAFF. Here the CDR3 DNA reads TGTGCCAGCAGTCCCGACAGGGGGGTTGAAGCTTTCTTT. The chain carries TRBV2 and TRBJ1-1; 9 nucleotides line up with TRBD1. Germline V CDR1 and CDR2: SNHLY, FYNNEI. The CDR3 loop spans 13 amino acids. J was trimmed by 7 bases and V by 5 bases; bases with no gene match: 5.